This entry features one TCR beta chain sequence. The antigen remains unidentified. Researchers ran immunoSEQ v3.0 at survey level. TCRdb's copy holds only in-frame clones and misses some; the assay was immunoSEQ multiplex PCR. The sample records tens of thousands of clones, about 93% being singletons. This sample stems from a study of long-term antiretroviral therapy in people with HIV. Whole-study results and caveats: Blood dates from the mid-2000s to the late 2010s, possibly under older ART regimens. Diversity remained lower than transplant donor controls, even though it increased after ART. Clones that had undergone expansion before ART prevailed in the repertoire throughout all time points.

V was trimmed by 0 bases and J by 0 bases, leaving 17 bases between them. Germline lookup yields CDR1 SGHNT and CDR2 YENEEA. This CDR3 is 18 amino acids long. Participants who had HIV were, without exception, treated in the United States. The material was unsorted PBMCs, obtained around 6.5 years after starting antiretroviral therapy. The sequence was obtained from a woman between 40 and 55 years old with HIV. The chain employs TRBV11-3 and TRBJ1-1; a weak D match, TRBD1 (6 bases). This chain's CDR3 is CASSLDGVRGAVNTEAFF. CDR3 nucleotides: TGTGCCAGCAGCTTAGATGGGGTAAGGGGGGCAGTGAACACTGAAGCTTTCTTT.